What follows are 22 T cell receptor beta chains derived from one specimen sequenced in a study of identical twins. Each CDR3 protein gets one entry after TCRdb re-called the 5' RACE reads with MiXCR. The top ten clones hold 0.45% to 0.5% of a sample with around 490,000 distinct CDR3 sequences, under 25% of them seen once. Separately, the same data were catalogued under a study of yellow fever vaccine responses in identical twins.

The specimen was CD4+ T cells sorted from blood. The receptors were sampled from a woman aged 18-29 years in good health.

This clonotype has just a few counts. The rearrangement uses TRBV19 and TRBJ2-7, with TRBD2 identical over 7 bases. CDR3 length equals 13 residues. Germline CDR1 and CDR2: LNHDA and SQIVND (reference sequence). The V and J ends lost 3 bases and 7 bases, in that order; junction bases with no gene match: 6. The CDR3 coding sequence is TGTGCCAGTAGTATCCAGCGGGGAGGGGAGCAGTACTTC. This encodes CASSIQRGGEQYF.

The chain combines TRBV10-3 with TRBJ2-2; D might be TRBD2 (5 bases). CDR1 ENHRY and CDR2 SYGVKD come from the germline V gene. Trimming left V 5 bases short and J 2 bases short, with 12 bases between. The CDR3 runs 15 residues. CDR3 sequence reads: CAISNSDLNTGELFF. The CDR3 nucleotides are TGTGCCATCAGTAATAGCGATTTAAACACCGGGGAGCTGTTTTTT.

This clonotype has only one observation. A read error may account for a junction end that differs from germline. This CDR3 reads CASSLGGSGANVLIF. The DNA of the CDR3 is TGTGCCAGCAGTCTTGGGGGGTCTGGGGCCAACGTCCTGATTTTC. The rearrangement links TRBV12-3 or TRBV12-4 to TRBJ2-6; a weak D match, TRBD2 (6 bases). CDR3 length: 15 residues.

This clonotype occurred a few times. The chain joins TRBV3-1 to TRBJ1-1; 8 nucleotides agree with TRBD1. Germline V gene lookup returns CDR1 LGHDT and CDR2 YNNKEL (reference sequence). V trimming: 4 bases; J trimming: 9 bases; junction bases outside the gene matches: 4. The CDR3 sequence is 12 residues long. The CDR3 nucleotides read TGTGCCAGCAGCCCCGGGACAGGACAAGCTTTCTTT. Protein: CASSPGTGQAFF.

This clonotype was seen only a few times. The chain uses TRBV7-9 and TRBJ2-3; 9 bases are shared with TRBD1. After removal of 5 bases from V and 3 bases from J, the junction contained 6 bases not matched to a gene. The CDR3 extends over 15 amino acids. Germline V gene sequence: CDR1 SEHNR, CDR2 FQNEAQ (reference sequence). The CDR3 region has the DNA TGTGCCAGCAGCCCCCGGGACAGGGAGACAGATACGCAGTATTTT. This translates into CASSPRDRETDTQYF.

The V gene is TRBV7-9, the J gene TRBJ2-1; 8 bases are a match to TRBD2. Trimming cost V 3 bases and J 5 bases; bases outside gene matches: 3. The germline V gene has CDR1 SEHNR and CDR2 FQNEAQ (reference sequence). The CDR3 runs to 14 residues. The CDR3 protein is CASSLSGRDNEQFF. CDR3 bases: TGTGCCAGCAGCTTGAGCGGGAGAGACAATGAGCAGTTCTTC.

This clonotype was counted only a few times. J is TRBJ2-5 and V is TRBV7-3; 10 bases match TRBD1. The ends lost 3 bases at V and 5 bases at J; junction bases unmatched: 9. CDR1 and CDR2 (germline): SGHTA, FQGTGA. The CDR3 length is 16 residues. The CDR3 is CASSLGWDRGGETQYF. The CDR3 nucleotides read TGTGCCAGCAGCTTGGGATGGGACAGGGGAGGGGAGACCCAGTACTTC.

This clonotype appeared a few times. The V and J genes are TRBV29-1 and TRBJ1-2, with TRBD1 matching 8 bases. The V and J ends lost 6 bases and 5 bases, in that order; junction bases with no gene match: 5. The V gene's germline CDR1 is SQVTM and CDR2 ANQGSEA. The CDR3 is 12 amino acids. CDR3 region: CSVAGQEYGYTF. As DNA, the CDR3 is TGCAGCGTCGCGGGACAGGAGTATGGCTACACCTTC.

There are a few counts of this clonotype. J is TRBJ2-1 and V is TRBV3-1; D ambiguous. Per the germline V gene, CDR1 is LGHDT and CDR2 is YNNKEL (reference sequence). Trimming cost V 6 bases and J 2 bases, with 14 bases left between them. The CDR3 runs 15 residues. CDR3 loop: CASSLDTLAYNEQFF. The CDR3 DNA reads TGTGCCAGCAGTCTTGACACGCTAGCCTACAATGAGCAGTTCTTC.

The table lists this clonotype with a few counts. J is TRBJ2-7 and V is TRBV7-2, with D perhaps matching TRBD1 (6 bases). Trimming shortened V by 4 bases and J by 4 bases, and 17 bases separated the two germline ends. The CDR3 length is 15 residues. CDR1 is SGHTA, CDR2 FQGNSA, per germline. The CDR3 coding sequence is TGTGCCAGCAGCTGGACGGACAGACCAATTTACGAGCAGTACGTC. Residues: CASSWTDRPIYEQYV.

This clonotype showed up just a few times. The rearrangement joins TRBV15 to TRBJ1-1; D uncertain. V was cut by 0 bases and J by 5 bases, with 19 bases left in between. This CDR3 has 17 residues. Germline V gives CDR1 LNHNV, CDR2 YYDKDF (reference sequence). CDR3 DNA: TGTGCCACCAGCAGAGATCCTTTGGTAGGGTTCCGAACTGAAGCTTTCTTT. Residues: CATSRDPLVGFRTEAFF. The whole variable domain, remainder taken from reference TRBV15 and TRBJ1-1, is DAMVIQNPRYQVTQFGKPVTLSCSQTLNHNVMYWYQQKSSQAPKLLFHYYDKDFNNEADTPDNFQSRRPNTSFCFLDIRSPGLGDTAMYLCATSRDPLVGFRTEAFFGQGTRLTVV.

The chain uses TRBV19 and TRBJ2-1, with TRBD2 identical over 7 bases. This CDR3 region has 15 residues. Trimming took 6 bases from V and 2 from J; bases not matched to a gene: 7. CDR1 is LNHDA and CDR2 is SQIVND in the germline V gene (reference sequence). CDR3 DNA: TGTGCCAGTAGCCGACTAGCAGACACCTACAATGAGCAGTTCTTC. Its translation is CASSRLADTYNEQFF.

This clonotype was detected only a few times. The V gene is TRBV29-1, the J gene TRBJ2-1; TRBD1 or TRBD2 may be the D gene (5 bases each). Germline V gives CDR1 SQVTM, CDR2 ANQGSEA. Trimming pared 1 base from V and 7 bases from J, leaving 11 bases between. The CDR3 sequence is 13 residues long. The CDR3 nucleotides are TGCAGCGTTGAAGGGGACCTAACTAATGAGCAGTTCTTC. Protein product: CSVEGDLTNEQFF.

The rearrangement uses TRBV6-1 and TRBJ2-1; TRBD1 aligns across 7 bases. Germline V CDR1 and CDR2: MNHNS, SASEGT. The length of the CDR3 is 14 residues. The V and J ends lost 6 bases and 4 bases, in that order; junction bases with no gene match: 6. CDR3 amino acids: CASRKVTGYNEQFF. As DNA, the CDR3 is TGTGCCAGCAGGAAAGTGACAGGGTACAATGAGCAGTTCTTC.

The CDR3 here is CASSVRDLLSPGLSSYNEQFF. In nucleotides, the CDR3 is TGTGCCAGCAGCGTAAGAGACCTCTTAAGTCCGGGACTGAGCTCCTACAATGAGCAGTTCTTC. The chain has TRBV9 and TRBJ2-1; D is perhaps TRBD2 (6 bases). With 1 base removed from V and 0 bases from J, the gap between germline ends came to 26 bases. This CDR3 contains 21 residues. Germline V CDR1 and CDR2: SGDLS, YYNGEE.

This chain links TRBV5-1 with TRBJ1-4; 7 bases map to TRBD1. CDR3 length: 12 residues. J was trimmed by 8 bases and V by 4 bases; bases with no gene match: 2. Germline values: CDR1 SGHRS, CDR2 YFSETQ. The CDR3 DNA reads as TGCGCCAGCAGCCAGGGGGAGGAAAAACTGTTTTTT. It codes for CASSQGEEKLFF. The full variable domain, rest sourced from reference TRBV5-1 and TRBJ1-4, is KAGVTQTPRYLIKTRGQQVTLSCSPISGHRSVSWYQQTPGQGLQFLFEYFSETQRNKGNFPGRFSGRQFSNSRSEMNVSTLELGDSALYLCASSQGEEKLFFGSGTQLSVL.

This clonotype was found a few times. CDR3 residues: CASSETSGTETQYF. CDR3 DNA sequence: TGCGCCAGCAGTGAGACTAGCGGGACGGAGACCCAGTACTTC. This rearrangement joins TRBV5-1 to TRBJ2-5; TRBD2 aligns across 11 bases. The V segment lost 5 bases and the J segment 5 bases; nucleotides outside the gene matches: 5. Germline V gene sequence: CDR1 SGHRS, CDR2 YFSETQ. CDR3 length equals 14 residues.

The rearrangement uses TRBV7-6 and TRBJ1-1; D perhaps matches TRBD1 (6 bases). Germline V gene data show CDR1 as SGHVS and CDR2 as FNYEAQ. V gave up 5 bases and J gave up 3 bases, with 16 bases separating them. The CDR3 extends over 15 amino acids. The CDR3 nucleotides are TGTGCCAGCAGCCCTGACCGGGGGGGGCACACTGAAGCTTTCTTT. As protein: CASSPDRGGHTEAFF.

The rearrangement links TRBV12-3 or TRBV12-4 to TRBJ2-7; D is uncertain. This CDR3 is built from 13 residues. V lost 5 bases, J lost 2 bases, and 10 bases lay in between. This chain's CDR3 is CASSTPRTYEQYF. The CDR3 bases are TGTGCCAGCAGTACCCCTCGGACCTACGAGCAGTACTTC.

The genes are TRBV9 and TRBJ2-3, with 10 positions matching TRBD2. The CDR3 consists of 17 residues. The V segment lost 4 bases and the J segment 2 bases; nucleotides outside the gene matches: 10. Germline assignment: CDR1 SGDLS and CDR2 YYNGEE. Here the CDR3 DNA reads TGTGCCAGCAGCCGAGGGTTAGCGGGAGGAACCACAGATACGCAGTATTTT. Translated: CASSRGLAGGTTDTQYF.

The rearrangement links TRBV12-3 or TRBV12-4 to TRBJ2-3; 7 bases are shared with TRBD2. With 4 bases clipped from V and 2 bases from J, the junction kept 3 bases outside the gene matches. This CDR3 is built from 14 residues. In DNA form, the CDR3 reads TGTGCCAGCAGTTGGACTAGATCCACAGATACGCAGTATTTT. Its translation: CASSWTRSTDTQYF.

The rearrangement links TRBV21-1 to TRBJ2-7; the listed D gene, TRBD2, was not tested against the DNA. TRBV21-1 is given as a pseudogene. CDR3 length equals 15 residues. The CDR3 region has the DNA TGTGCCAGCAGCAACGTGCCTAGCGGCTCCTACGAGCAGTACTTC. Translated, it gives CASSNVPSGSYEQYF.